The clone carrying this T cell receptor beta chain was observed a handful of times. Its specificity is not known. This specimen belongs to a study of molecular identifiers for immune sequencing clone quantification. Findings and caveats of the study: Spike-in Jurkat TCR RNA from a single cell reportedly registered among about a million naive cells.

TCRdb ran MiXCR on the PCR reads and lists one entry per CDR3 protein. The sample lists about 510,000 distinct CDR3 sequences, around 21% occurring once. V lost 4 bases and J 7 bases, leaving 11 bases between the germline ends. Germline CDR1 is LGHNA and CDR2 is YNFKEQ. CDR3 size: 13 residues. The material sequenced was naive CD8+ T cells from blood, with Jurkat cell RNA spiked in. Subset defined: FACS-sorted CD8+CD4-CCR7+CD45RA+ naive T cells. V gene TRBV4-2 combines with J gene TRBJ2-1; a possible D gene is TRBD2 (5 bases). This clonotype was sampled from a human donor in good health. Some libraries in this study had Jurkat cell RNA spiked in. This CDR3 reads CASSPYEGNEQFF. The CDR3 region has the DNA TGTGCCAGCAGCCCGTACGAGGGTAATGAGCAGTTCTTC.